This T cell receptor beta chain was retrieved from a study of blood T cell repertoires in COVID-19. About the study: Acute-phase and convalescent COVID-19 samples originated in the United States, Italy and Spain. In each case, the material was cDNA or gDNA derived from T cells, B-cell-depleted T cells, or PBMCs.

Trimming cost V 2 bases and J 5 bases, with 9 bases left between them. There are 13 residues in the CDR3. Germline lookup yields CDR1 SGHNT and CDR2 YENEEA. Under the authors' procedure: The assay estimated nucleated cells by amplifying reference gene primers. Using immunoSEQ multiplex PCR, the repertoire was profiled, and TCRdb retains in-frame clones only, with some absent. From that table come the V and J calls and clone size; the DNA was used to work out D and trimming. Among 40,000 to 60,000 clones, more than 75% were seen once, and the ten largest hold 14% to 15%. Material for sequencing was peripheral blood. The chain links TRBV11-3 to TRBJ2-5, with D possibly TRBD1 on 6 matching bases. This sequence originates from a human donor in a cohort sampled during active COVID-19. The CDR3 bases are TGTGCCAGCAGCTTAAGGGGGTTTGAGACCCAGTACTTC. Protein product: CASSLRGFETQYF.